This T cell receptor (beta chain) stems from a study of T cell repertoires in cytomegalovirus infection. Overall study: Both recently identified HLA-C-restricted and well-studied HLA-B-restricted CMV epitopes were used in the study. Public TCR beta signatures were indicative of both CMV infection and a matching HLA type. Regarding the study as a whole: Ex vivo responses were dominated by HLA-C-restricted CMV-specific TCR beta clonotypes. CMV carriers having the relevant HLA were flagged by cumulative public TCR beta family frequency.

Germline V gives CDR1 WSHSY, CDR2 SAAADI. This CDR3 region has 15 residues. V shed 0 bases and J shed 6 bases, with 14 bases lying between them. MiXCR, applied by TCRdb to the reads, yields one record per CDR3 protein. This table holds about 50,000 distinct CDR3 sequences, around 20% found once. Comments on this clonotype: Its antigen remains unknown.

This rearrangement joins TRBV10-2 to TRBJ1-2, with TRBD1 as a possible D gene (5 bases). The TCR sequence derives from a human donor in good health (CMV status not recorded). Some clones in this sample may be carry-over from other donors' samples. The material was CD8+ T cells from cultured PBMCs, obtained from culture after CMV antigen stimulation. In DNA, the CDR3 is TGCGCCAGCAGTGAGTCCCGTTTCGTAGGGGATGGCTACACCTTC. Amino acid sequence: CASSESRFVGDGYTF.